The 26 T cell receptor beta chains below all came from one sample that was sequenced in a study of blood T cell repertoires in COVID-19. TCRdb keeps only in-frame clones here, not all; method: immunoSEQ multiplex PCR. The profile shows hundreds of thousands of clones, around 82% of them singletons. The source material was peripheral blood. These receptor sequences come from a human donor in a cohort sampled during active COVID-19.

This sequence joins TRBV10-3 and TRBJ2-5; 7 bases are a match to TRBD2. The ends lost 6 bases at V and 5 bases at J; junction bases unmatched: 12. The CDR3 runs 15 residues. Germline V gene data show CDR1 as ENHRY and CDR2 as SYGVKD. CDR3 loop: CAIRPWGGGVETQYF. In DNA, the CDR3 is TGTGCCATCAGGCCCTGGGGGGGTGGCGTGGAGACCCAGTACTTC.

This rearrangement joins TRBV5-1 to TRBJ1-1, with D tentatively TRBD1 (5 bases). In germline, CDR1 is SGHRS, CDR2 YFSETQ. This CDR3 region has 14 residues. V lost 0 bases and J lost 5, with 11 bases in between. The CDR3 loop is CASSLEQGWTEAFF. CDR3 nucleotide sequence: TGCGCCAGCAGCTTGGAGCAGGGATGGACTGAAGCTTTCTTT.

The chain is built from TRBV9 and TRBJ2-1, with D tentatively TRBD2 (5 bases). The V end was cut by 0 bases, the J end by 9 bases, with 16 bases between. The CDR3 spans 15 residues. The germline V gene has CDR1 SGDLS and CDR2 YYNGEE. CDR3 coding DNA: TGTGCCAGCAGCGTAGGGGCTAGCCCCCTGAGTGAGCAGTTCTTC. Translation: CASSVGASPLSEQFF.

The chain uses TRBV7-2 and TRBJ1-2; 7 positions agree with TRBD1. This CDR3 has 18 residues. The V and J ends lost 3 bases and 0 bases, in that order; junction bases with no gene match: 13. The V gene's germline CDR1 is SGHTA and CDR2 FQGNSA. CDR3 in amino acids: CASSFRDSQNQANYGYTF. CDR3 nucleotide sequence: TGTGCCAGCAGCTTCCGGGACAGCCAGAATCAAGCTAACTATGGCTACACCTTC.

V usage is TRBV5-1 and J usage is TRBJ1-2; D not certain. The CDR3 totals 17 residues. V shed 4 bases and J shed 4 bases, with 23 bases lying between them. CDR1 SGHRS and CDR2 YFSETQ come from the germline V gene. CDR3 coding DNA: TGCGCCAGCAGCCTCTCGGTTGGGAATAGCGTCGGCTATGGCTACACCTTC. Protein: CASSLSVGNSVGYGYTF.

The CDR3 region has the DNA TGTGCTAGTGGTCCCAGGGACAGGGTTGGCTACACCTTC. Amino acids: CASGPRDRVGYTF. This chain joins TRBV12-5 and TRBJ1-2, with 9 bases identical to TRBD1. CDR1 and CDR2 from the germline V gene are LGHNT and FRNRAP. V lost 5 bases and J lost 7; bases outside the gene matches: 5. The CDR3 contains 13 residues.

This sequence joins TRBV12-5 and TRBJ1-3; 7 bases align to TRBD1. This CDR3 is built from 13 residues. The germline V gene has CDR1 LGHNT and CDR2 FRNRAP. Trimming at V came to 4 bases and at J to 3 bases, leaving 0 bases not matched to a gene. The DNA of the CDR3 is TGTGCTAGTGGTTGGACAGGTGGAAACACCATATATTTT. Protein sequence: CASGWTGGNTIYF.

The chain has TRBV29-1 and TRBJ1-1; D not resolved. CDR3 length: 13 residues. Trimming took 7 bases from V and 0 from J, leaving 12 bases between them. Germline-derived CDR1 and CDR2 are SQVTM and ANQGSEA. This CDR3 is CSAGVGLNTEAFF. DNA of the CDR3: TGCAGCGCCGGGGTCGGTCTGAACACTGAAGCTTTCTTT.

CDR3 region: CASSPAGLAGQETQYF. The CDR3 coding sequence is TGCGCCAGCAGCCCCGCCGGTCTAGCGGGGCAAGAGACCCAGTACTTC. This chain connects TRBV5-1 to TRBJ2-5; TRBD2 agrees at 9 bases. J gave up 2 bases and V 4 bases, and 9 bases lay outside the gene matches. The CDR3 length is 16 residues. Germline V lookup: CDR1 SGHRS, CDR2 YFSETQ.

This clone was recorded at least ten times. This sample also contains other DNA sequences that code for the same CDR3. The V call is TRBV28, the J call TRBJ1-2; D might be TRBD1 (6 bases). The CDR3 is made up of 13 amino acids. Germline-derived CDR1 and CDR2 are MDHEN and SYDVKM. V lost 6 bases to trimming and J lost 3 bases, with 11 bases between them. CDR3: CASSQGRDYGYTF. CDR3 coding DNA: TGTGCCAGCAGCCAGGGGCGCGACTATGGCTACACCTTC.

J is TRBJ2-5 and V is TRBV7-8, with 7 positions matching TRBD1. The V and J ends lost 5 bases and 2 bases, in that order; junction bases with no gene match: 8. Germline V gene data show CDR1 as SGHVS and CDR2 as FQNEAQ. The CDR3 totals 15 residues. The CDR3 DNA is TGTGCCAGCAGCCGAGCGCCGGGACAGCAAGAGACCCAGTACTTC. It yields the protein CASSRAPGQQETQYF.

V and J are TRBV2 and TRBJ1-5; the D gene is possibly TRBD1 (6 bases). Germline CDR1 reads SNHLY; CDR2 reads FYNNEI. The CDR3 runs 15 residues. The V gene lost 6 bases and the J gene lost 2 bases, with 14 bases spanning the gap. The CDR3 nucleotides read TGTGCCAGCAGAAAACAGGGATTGGGCAATCAGCCCCAGCATTTT. As protein: CASRKQGLGNQPQHF.

The chain uses TRBV27 and TRBJ2-7; no firm D call. The CDR3 is 11 residues long. Trimming pared 2 bases from V and 7 bases from J, leaving 6 bases between. CDR1 MNHEY and CDR2 SMNVEV come from the germline V gene (reference sequence). The CDR3 DNA sequence: TGTGCCAGCAGTTTACAGTGGGAGCAGTACTTC. It codes for CASSLQWEQYF.

About this clone itself: Distinct nucleotide sequences in the sample also encode this CDR3. The V call is TRBV5-1, the J call TRBJ2-5, with 7 nucleotides matching TRBD1. Germline loops: CDR1 SGHRS, CDR2 YFSETQ. After removal of 4 bases from V and 2 bases from J, the junction contained 5 bases not matched to a gene. This CDR3 spans 14 amino acids. Here the CDR3 DNA reads TGCGCCAGCAGCCCAGGGACAGTACAAGAGACCCAGTACTTC. It codes for CASSPGTVQETQYF.

CDR3 in DNA: TGTGCCAGCAGCCCTGGACTAGGTGATGCCGGGGAGCTGTTTTTT. As protein: CASSPGLGDAGELFF. The chain employs TRBV11-3 and TRBJ2-2; 7 bases agree with TRBD2. The germline V gene encodes CDR1 SGHNT and CDR2 YENEEA. The V and J ends lost 5 bases and 6 bases, in that order; junction bases with no gene match: 9. The CDR3 is made up of 15 amino acids.

V and J are TRBV4-1 and TRBJ2-7; D may be TRBD2 (5 bases). CDR3 length: 18 amino acids. The germline V and J ends were trimmed by 0 bases and 2 bases, with 20 bases remaining between them. Germline assignment: CDR1 MGHRA and CDR2 YSYEKL. The DNA for the CDR3 is TGCGCCAGCAGCCAAGAGTACGGGGAGACGCCACTCACCTACGAGCAGTACTTC. Encoded protein: CASSQEYGETPLTYEQYF.

The V and J genes are TRBV7-3 and TRBJ2-6; possible D gene TRBD2, 5 bases. Germline V gives CDR1 SGHTA, CDR2 FQGTGA. The CDR3 consists of 17 residues. V lost 2 bases and J lost 2, with 13 bases in between. This chain's CDR3 is CASSLVVSGTGANVLTF. The CDR3 nucleotides are TGTGCCAGCAGCTTAGTAGTCTCCGGGACTGGGGCCAACGTCCTGACTTTC.

This clone was counted a few times. V gene TRBV10-3 combines with J gene TRBJ2-7, with a tentative D call TRBD2 (6 bases). CDR3 length equals 14 residues. Germline V gives CDR1 ENHRY, CDR2 SYGVKD. V lost 11 bases and J 5 bases, leaving 22 bases between the germline ends. CDR3 residues: CAVTPQGGTDEQYF. Here the CDR3 DNA reads TGTGCCGTCACACCCCAGGGAGGAACGGACGAGCAGTACTTC.

V usage is TRBV19 and J usage is TRBJ1-6; D unclear. Trimming shortened V by 5 bases and J by 5 bases, and 4 bases separated the two germline ends. Germline CDR1 and CDR2: LNHDA and SQIVND (reference sequence). The CDR3 contains 12 residues. CDR3 sequence reads: CASSGNNSPLHF. The CDR3 DNA reads TGTGCCAGTAGTGGCAATAATTCACCCCTCCACTTT.

V gene TRBV11-2 combines with J gene TRBJ2-5; TRBD1 matches at 7 bases. Trimming took 4 bases from V and 5 from J; bases not matched to a gene: 7. The CDR3 contains 14 residues. Germline V gene lookup returns CDR1 SGHAT and CDR2 FQNNGV. CDR3 nucleotides: TGTGCCAGCAGCTCGGACAGGCCACCGGAGACCCAGTACTTC. This sequence encodes CASSSDRPPETQYF.

The chain uses TRBV10-3 and TRBJ2-2, with TRBD2 matching over 7 bases. CDR3 length: 17 amino acids. Germline CDR1 is ENHRY and CDR2 is SYGVKD. V shed 2 bases and J 1 base; nucleotides not matched to a gene: 7. The CDR3 here is CAISEVGERGNTGELFF. The CDR3 DNA reads as TGTGCCATCAGTGAGGTCGGCGAGCGGGGGAACACCGGGGAGCTGTTTTTT.

The genes are TRBV6-5 and TRBJ1-4, with TRBD1 matching over 9 bases. Germline lookup yields CDR1 MNHEY and CDR2 SVGAGI. This CDR3 spans 14 amino acids. The V and J ends lost 9 bases and 3 bases, in that order; junction bases with no gene match: 5. Here the CDR3 reads CASKQGAANEKLFF. DNA of the CDR3: TGTGCCAGTAAACAGGGGGCTGCTAATGAAAAACTGTTTTTT.

This chain links TRBV13 with TRBJ2-1, with D uncertain. Germline CDR1 reads PRHDT; CDR2 reads FYEKMQ (reference sequence). With 2 bases removed from V and 6 bases from J, the gap between germline ends came to 8 bases. The CDR3 length is 13 residues. CDR3 protein: CASSLRGLNEQFF. The CDR3 DNA reads as TGTGCCAGCAGCTTACGAGGTCTCAATGAGCAGTTCTTC.

The rearrangement joins TRBV19 to TRBJ1-5; D may be TRBD1 (6 bases). V lost 3 bases and J 2 bases, leaving 11 bases between the germline ends. The CDR3 extends over 15 amino acids. Germline V lookup: CDR1 LNHDA, CDR2 SQIVND (reference sequence). The CDR3 DNA reads as TGTGCCAGTAGTATCGGGCCAGGGGGCAATCAGCCCCAGCATTTT. Its protein is CASSIGPGGNQPQHF.

The rearrangement links TRBV19 to TRBJ2-7; D is possibly TRBD2 (7 bases). This CDR3 is built from 13 residues. Germline V gene data show CDR1 as LNHDA and CDR2 as SQIVND (reference sequence). The V end lost 7 bases, the J end lost 5 bases, and 15 bases lay between the germline ends. The DNA of the CDR3 is TGTGCCAGTAATGAACAGGGAGGGCACGAGCAGTACTTC. Its protein product is CASNEQGGHEQYF.

The V gene is TRBV5-4, the J gene TRBJ2-7, with unresolved D. V dropped 0 bases and J dropped 4 bases, with 14 bases sitting between them. Germline V gene lookup returns CDR1 SGHNT and CDR2 YYREEE (reference sequence). The CDR3 is 15 residues long. The CDR3 spells CASSLGVAETYEQYF. DNA of the CDR3: TGTGCCAGCAGCTTGGGGGTAGCCGAGACTTACGAGCAGTACTTC.